What follows are 19 T cell receptor beta chains derived from one specimen sequenced in a study of cytomegalovirus exposure and HLA in healthy donors (dated by TCRdb to the late 2010s). The library relied on the immunoSEQ multiplex PCR assay. A mixture of 60 forward primers for TCR Vbeta segments and 13 reverse primers for TCR Jbeta segments was used in the multiplex PCR. The clones in this table, taken by TCRdb from immuneACCESS, are in-frame only. Not every clone is retained; where verified, under half of the shortfall comes from an unresolved V gene, and the cause of the rest is unknown. This sample lists about 150,000 clones; roughly three quarters were detected once. The top ten constitute approximately 2% of the sample. The sequenced sample was PBMCs. The receptors were sampled from a young man in good health and CMV-seronegative.

The chain has TRBV5-6 and TRBJ2-5; possible D gene TRBD1, 6 bases. This CDR3 comprises 14 residues. V dropped 0 bases and J dropped 0 bases, with 6 bases sitting between them. Germline-derived CDR1 and CDR2 are SGHDT and YYEEEE. CDR3 DNA: TGTGCCAGCAGCTTGGAGGGGGACCAAGAGACCCAGTACTTC. Translating gives CASSLEGDQETQYF.

The J gene is TRBJ2-7, the V gene TRBV6-5, with a tentative D call TRBD1 (6 bases). Germline CDR1 reads MNHEY; CDR2 reads SVGAGI. V was pared by 7 bases and J by 1 base, with 11 bases between. The CDR3 is 13 residues long. The CDR3 loop reads CASTLGASYEQYF. The CDR3 region has the DNA TGTGCCAGCACGTTGGGGGCTTCCTACGAGCAGTACTTC.

The chain is built from TRBV10-3 and TRBJ1-3; D is unresolved. Germline V gives CDR1 ENHRY, CDR2 SYGVKD. The V end lost 6 bases, the J end lost 1 base, and 16 bases lay between the germline ends. CDR3 size: 16 residues. The CDR3 reads CAISQVDRVSGNTIYF. DNA for the CDR3: TGTGCCATCAGCCAGGTAGACCGTGTTTCTGGAAACACCATATATTTT.

This clone was counted once. CDR3 protein: CASSLAHALDTQYF. The CDR3 DNA follows: TGTGCCAGCAGCTTAGCGCACGCGTTGGATACGCAGTATTTT. The V call is TRBV7-6, the J call TRBJ2-3, with unresolved D. Trimming cost V 0 bases and J 6 bases, with 10 bases left between them. CDR1 SGHVS and CDR2 FNYEAQ come from the germline V gene. The CDR3 runs to 14 residues.

The chain employs TRBV28 and TRBJ2-2; a weak D match, TRBD2 (6 bases). Deletions cut 6 bases from V and 7 bases from J, with 12 bases between. CDR1 is MDHEN and CDR2 is SYDVKM in the germline V gene. The CDR3 sequence is 13 residues long. In DNA, the CDR3 is TGTGCCAGCAGACCGGGAGACCACGGGGAGCTGTTTTTT. It yields the protein CASRPGDHGELFF.

The chain recombines TRBV27 with TRBJ2-1; D possibly corresponds to TRBD2 (6 bases). CDR3 length: 14 amino acids. CDR1 is MNHEY, CDR2 SMNVEV, per germline (reference sequence). V dropped 6 bases and J dropped 5 bases, with 14 bases sitting between them. CDR3 in amino acids: CASSQGLANNEQFF. The CDR3 DNA reads TGTGCCAGCAGCCAAGGTCTAGCGAACAATGAGCAGTTCTTC.

This chain links TRBV7-9 with TRBJ1-1; 7 nucleotides match TRBD1. The CDR3 is made up of 16 amino acids. Losses at the gene ends were 11 bases for V and 0 bases for J; bases not matched to a gene: 15. CDR1 is SEHNR and CDR2 is FQNEAQ in the germline V gene (reference sequence). The CDR3 loop is CAGSRDSNIMNTEAFF. In nucleotides, the CDR3 is TGTGCCGGTTCCCGGGACAGTAACATCATGAACACTGAAGCTTTCTTT.

This sequence joins TRBV6-1 and TRBJ2-7; 8 bases match TRBD2. Trimming at V came to 1 base and at J to 2 bases, leaving 4 bases not matched to a gene. CDR1 and CDR2 (germline): MNHNS, SASEGT. The CDR3 spans 15 residues. The CDR3, as DNA: TGTGCCAGCAGTGAAGGAGGCGGGGGGCCCTACGAGCAGTACTTC. This gives the protein CASSEGGGGPYEQYF.

This chain connects TRBV27 to TRBJ2-7; D is perhaps TRBD1 (5 bases). Trimming removed 4 bases from V and 4 bases from J, with 20 bases in between. The CDR3 has 16 residues. The V gene's germline CDR1 is MNHEY and CDR2 SMNVEV (reference sequence). The CDR3 nucleotides read TGTGCCAGCAGTTCCCTCGCCCGACAGCTACTGTACGAGCAGTACTTC. Translating it yields CASSSLARQLLYEQYF.

The chain employs TRBV12-5 and TRBJ2-1, with 10 bases lining up with TRBD2. With V trimmed by 4 bases and J by 6 bases, 6 bases remained unmatched. Germline-derived CDR1 and CDR2 are LGHNT and FRNRAP. The CDR3 is 15 residues long. The CDR3 DNA reads as TGTGCTAGTGGTTCCCAGCGGGAGGGCCTCAATGAGCAGTTCTTC. Its translation is CASGSQREGLNEQFF.

This clone was recorded once. The chain has TRBV19 and TRBJ1-2; 8 bases agree with TRBD1. The CDR3 runs to 14 residues. CDR1 is LNHDA and CDR2 is SQIVND in the germline V gene (reference sequence). Germline trimming cut 6 bases from V and 3 bases from J; bases unmatched to any gene: 6. In DNA form, the CDR3 reads TGTGCCAGTAGGGTGCCAGGGGGCGACTATGGCTACACCTTC. This sequence encodes CASRVPGGDYGYTF.

With respect to this clone: At the DNA level, this CDR3 is encoded by other sequences in the same sample as well. The chain is built from TRBV13 and TRBJ1-2, with 12 bases lining up with TRBD1. Trimming removed 4 bases from V and 3 bases from J; junction bases left unmatched: 15. Germline-derived CDR1 and CDR2 are PRHDT and FYEKMQ (reference sequence). This CDR3 comprises 19 residues. This CDR3 is CASSSPHRDRGRRDYGYTF. DNA of the CDR3: TGTGCCAGCAGCTCGCCCCACCGGGACAGGGGGCGTCGGGACTATGGCTACACCTTC. Full variable domain (outside the CDR3, taken from reference TRBV13 and TRBJ1-2): AAGVIQSPRHLIKEKRETATLKCYPIPRHDTVYWYQQGPGQDPQFLISFYEKMQSDKGSIPDRFSAQQFSDYHSELNMSSLELGDSALYFCASSSPHRDRGRRDYGYTFGSGTRLTVV.

The chain couples TRBV6-5 to TRBJ2-7, with D maybe TRBD1 (5 bases). The CDR3 extends over 15 amino acids. CDR1 is MNHEY and CDR2 is SVGAGI in the germline V gene. V gave up 0 bases and J gave up 0 bases, with 9 bases separating them. The DNA for the CDR3 is TGTGCCAGCAGTTACTCCGGCAGGGCCTCCTACGAGCAGTACTTC. The encoded protein is CASSYSGRASYEQYF.

This clone has only one observation. The rearrangement joins TRBV6-5 to TRBJ2-7, with 10 nucleotides matching TRBD2. In germline, CDR1 is MNHEY, CDR2 SVGAGI. V shed 7 bases, J shed 0 bases, and the junction held 3 bases outside the gene matches. The CDR3 length is 14 residues. DNA for the CDR3: TGTGCCAGCACTCAGCGGGAGGGCTCCTACGAGCAGTACTTC. Translation: CASTQREGSYEQYF.

The V call is TRBV5-1, the J call TRBJ2-5; the match to TRBD2 covers 7 bases. Unmatched junction bases numbered 10, after V lost 2 bases and J lost 9 bases. Germline V gene lookup returns CDR1 SGHRS and CDR2 YFSETQ. The CDR3 consists of 14 residues. CDR3 sequence reads: CASSFKTLGGAQYF. In DNA, the CDR3 is TGCGCCAGCAGCTTCAAAACCCTGGGGGGGGCCCAGTACTTC.

The rearrangement links TRBV7-8 to TRBJ2-7; 7 nucleotides align to TRBD1. V was clipped by 5 bases and J by 3 bases; unmatched bases: 19. Germline lookup yields CDR1 SGHVS and CDR2 FQNEAQ. This CDR3 is 18 amino acids long. CDR3 amino acids: CASSRRDSQGTVFYEQYF. In DNA form, the CDR3 reads TGTGCCAGCAGCAGAAGAGACTCACAGGGGACAGTATTCTACGAGCAGTACTTC.

The V gene is TRBV27, the J gene TRBJ1-2; D ambiguous. V gave up 3 bases and J gave up 7 bases, with 12 bases separating them. The germline gives CDR1 MNHEY, CDR2 SMNVEV (reference sequence). CDR3 size: 13 residues. This CDR3 is CASSFRGLSGYTF. The CDR3 region has the DNA TGTGCCAGCAGTTTCCGAGGGCTGAGTGGCTACACCTTC.

This clone was seen once. V gene TRBV28 combines with J gene TRBJ2-1; 8 bases line up with TRBD2. CDR1 is MDHEN and CDR2 is SYDVKM in the germline V gene. Trimming removed 3 bases from V and 7 bases from J; junction bases left unmatched: 11. This CDR3 comprises 16 residues. The CDR3 loop is CASSFSGTSLRNEQFF. The CDR3 DNA reads as TGTGCCAGCAGTTTTTCCGGGACTAGTCTGCGGAATGAGCAGTTCTTC.

The chain has TRBV28 and TRBJ1-1; no definite D call. The germline V gene has CDR1 MDHEN and CDR2 SYDVKM. The CDR3 length is 15 residues. V lost 5 bases to trimming and J lost 1 base, with 14 bases between them. This chain's CDR3 is CASSDLEARNTEAFF. Written as DNA, the CDR3 is TGTGCCAGCAGTGACCTGGAGGCCAGGAACACTGAAGCTTTCTTT.